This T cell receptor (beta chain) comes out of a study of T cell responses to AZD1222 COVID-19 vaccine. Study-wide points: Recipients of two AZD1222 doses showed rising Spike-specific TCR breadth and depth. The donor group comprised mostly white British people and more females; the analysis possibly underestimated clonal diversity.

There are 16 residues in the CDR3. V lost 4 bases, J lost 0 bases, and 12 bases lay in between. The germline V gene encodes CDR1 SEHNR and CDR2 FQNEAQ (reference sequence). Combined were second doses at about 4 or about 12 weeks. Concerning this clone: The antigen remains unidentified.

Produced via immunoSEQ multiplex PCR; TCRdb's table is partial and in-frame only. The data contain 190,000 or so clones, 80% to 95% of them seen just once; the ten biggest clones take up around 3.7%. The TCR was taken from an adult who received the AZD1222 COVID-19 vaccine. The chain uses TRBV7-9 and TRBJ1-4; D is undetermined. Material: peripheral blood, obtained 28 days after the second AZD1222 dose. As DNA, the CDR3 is TGTGCCAGCAGCTACCACACGGACGCAACTAATGAAAAACTGTTTTTT. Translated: CASSYHTDATNEKLFF.